The sequence of this T cell receptor beta chain was determined in a study of blood T cell repertoires in COVID-19. Study as a whole: Nucleic acid was either cDNA or gDNA, and it came from T cells, B-cell-depleted T cells, or PBMCs.

Clones were read by immunoSEQ multiplex PCR, and TCRdb kept only the in-frame ones, dropping some. The sample carries around 210,000 clones, 65% to 90% recorded once. The CDR3 runs 10 residues. The germline CDR1 and CDR2 sequences are DFQATT and SNEGSKA (reference sequence). V lost 5 bases, J lost 2 bases, and 3 bases lay in between. This TCR was recovered from a man in his fifties or sixties with COVID-19, enrolled during active disease. The sample taken for sequencing was peripheral blood. The chain employs TRBV20-1 and TRBJ1-2; D is ambiguous. CDR3 bases: TGCAGTGCTCAGAACTATGGCTACACCTTC. Translating it yields CSAQNYGYTF.